Here is one T cell receptor (beta chain) with its context. This specimen belongs to a study of low-dose radiotherapy and immunotherapy resistance in tumors. Across the study: The treatment that patients received was intravenous nivolumab 240 mg every two weeks plus ipilimumab 1 mg/kg every six weeks. The drug cyclophosphamide was given into a vein at 200 mg/m2 every two weeks, one day before radiation and immunotherapy.

Donors were treated with nivolumab, ipilimumab, aspirin, and low-dose cyclophosphamide and radiotherapy. Priming of first-strand cDNA relied on TRAV- and TRBV-specific primers (covering alpha and beta chains). The TCRs were subjected to amplification over approximately 20 PCR cycles employing a constant-region primer in conjunction with a V-primer adapter. Isolated mRNA underwent amplification by in vitro transcription. TCRdb fed the reads into MiXCR, producing one record per CDR3 protein. This table holds roughly 17,000 distinct CDR3 sequences, about two thirds found once. The CDR3 sequence is 17 residues long. The germline gives CDR1 MNHEY, CDR2 SVGEGT. V lost 5 bases to trimming and J lost 0 bases, with 20 bases between them.

The TCR was taken from a human donor with advanced metastatic prostate, ovarian, gallbladder or colorectal cancer (not recorded which). This table probably holds off-target reads from a library built for another chain. V is TRBV6-2 or TRBV6-3 and J is TRBJ2-7, with D possibly being TRBD2 (6 bases). The CDR3 DNA follows: TGTGCCAGCAGTCCTCTAATTTCCGGGACTGGCTCCTACGAGCAGTACTTC. The encoded protein is CASSPLISGTGSYEQYF.